One and the same sample provided the 31 T cell receptor beta chains below, sequenced in a study of blood T cell repertoires in COVID-19. The assay was immunoSEQ multiplex PCR, and TCRdb's table has in-frame clones only and misses some. The data show about 350,000 clones, almost 90% seen once. Sequenced input: peripheral blood. The source is a woman in her seventies with COVID-19, enrolled during active disease.

Turning to this clone: Compared with germline, one end of the junction differs, possibly owing to a read error. The rearrangement joins TRBV18 to TRBJ2-2; 8 bases are a match to TRBD2. The CDR3 extends over 15 amino acids. Germline loops: CDR1 KGHSH, CDR2 LQKENI. The CDR3 DNA is TGTGCCAGCTCATCACCGGGACTAGAATCCGGGGAGCTGTTTTTT. This translates into CASSSPGLESGELFF.

The CDR3 coding sequence is TGTGCCGTGAGCGGGCAGTATTTT. As protein: CAVSGQYF. The chain carries TRBV2 and TRBJ2-3; D possibly corresponds to TRBD2 (5 bases). The CDR3 runs 8 residues. The germline V and J ends were trimmed by 11 bases and 11 bases, with 8 bases remaining between them. Germline CDR1 SNHLY, CDR2 FYNNEI.

V gene TRBV18 combines with J gene TRBJ1-1; 9 bases are shared with TRBD1. Germline V lookup: CDR1 KGHSH, CDR2 LQKENI. The CDR3 contains 15 residues. After removal of 1 base from V and 7 bases from J, the junction contained 7 bases not matched to a gene. The CDR3 DNA reads as TGTGCCAGCTCACCACTCATGGACAGGGGATATGAAGCTTTCTTT. It yields the protein CASSPLMDRGYEAFF.

The chain uses TRBV30 and TRBJ2-7; TRBD2 matches at 9 bases. Unmatched junction bases numbered 5, after V lost 4 bases and J lost 4 bases. The V gene's germline CDR1 is GTSNPN and CDR2 SVGIG (reference sequence). The CDR3 is 13 residues long. The chain's CDR3 is CAWNGGGEYEQYF. CDR3 sequence (DNA): TGTGCCTGGAACGGCGGGGGGGAGTACGAGCAGTACTTC.

This clone has a single count. V gene TRBV7-2 combines with J gene TRBJ2-5; the match to TRBD2 covers 8 bases. The V gene's germline CDR1 is SGHTA and CDR2 FQGNSA. This CDR3 comprises 15 residues. Trimming removed 5 bases from V and 4 bases from J; junction bases left unmatched: 9. The CDR3 loop is CASSPWGLVTETQYF. As DNA, the CDR3 is TGTGCCAGCAGCCCCTGGGGACTAGTGACAGAGACCCAGTACTTC.

This clone was detected only once. The V gene is TRBV11-2, the J gene TRBJ2-1; 16 positions match TRBD2. This CDR3 has 17 residues. The V and J ends lost 3 bases and 6 bases, in that order; junction bases with no gene match: 5. Germline V gives CDR1 SGHAT, CDR2 FQNNGV. The CDR3 loop reads CASSLFGTSGGGNEQFF. The CDR3, as DNA: TGTGCCAGCAGCTTGTTCGGGACTAGCGGGGGGGGCAATGAGCAGTTCTTC. The variable domain in full, with the rest retrieved from reference TRBV11-2 and TRBJ2-1, is EAGVAQSPRYKIIEKRQSVAFWCNPISGHATLYWYQQILGQGPKLLIQFQNNGVVDDSQLPKDRFSAERLKGVDSTLKIQPAKLEDSAVYLCASSLFGTSGGGNEQFFGPGTRLTVL.

Concerning this clone: In the same sample, other DNA sequences code for this CDR3. The chain is built from TRBV7-9 and TRBJ2-5, with TRBD2 identical over 14 bases. Losses at the gene ends were 5 bases for V and 4 bases for J; bases not matched to a gene: 3. From germline, CDR1 is SEHNR and CDR2 FQNEAQ (reference sequence). The CDR3 extends over 15 amino acids. Here the CDR3 DNA reads TGTGCCAGCAGCCCGACTAGCGGGGGGGCAGAGACCCAGTACTTC. Protein product: CASSPTSGGAETQYF.

V usage is TRBV27 and J usage is TRBJ1-1; 10 bases map to TRBD1. The germline V gene encodes CDR1 MNHEY and CDR2 SMNVEV (reference sequence). Trimming at V came to 7 bases and at J to 4 bases, leaving 6 bases not matched to a gene. The CDR3 is 14 amino acids. CDR3 nucleotides: TGTGCCAGCAACAACCGGGACAGGGGCACTGAAGCTTTCTTT. This translates into CASNNRDRGTEAFF.

This clone was seen a single time. The gene calls are TRBV6-5 and TRBJ2-5; D gene ambiguous. The CDR3 covers 10 residues. Germline loops: CDR1 MNHEY, CDR2 SVGAGI. V was trimmed by 4 bases and J by 9 bases, leaving 6 bases between them. The CDR3 loop reads CASSWRSQYF. The DNA of the CDR3 is TGTGCCAGCAGTTGGCGGTCCCAGTACTTC.

The chain uses TRBV5-1 and TRBJ1-6; TRBD1 is a possible D gene (6 bases). The CDR3 has 17 residues. The germline V and J ends were trimmed by 0 bases and 0 bases, with 10 bases remaining between them. The germline V gene encodes CDR1 SGHRS and CDR2 YFSETQ. CDR3 protein: CASSLGDTSSYNSPLHF. The DNA of the CDR3 is TGCGCCAGCAGCTTGGGGGACACTAGCTCCTATAATTCACCCCTCCACTTT.

This chain uses TRBV5-6 with TRBJ2-3; TRBD2 agrees at 13 bases. Germline V gene lookup returns CDR1 SGHDT and CDR2 YYEEEE. V was clipped by 4 bases and J by 10 bases; unmatched bases: 3. The CDR3 is 13 amino acids. This chain's CDR3 is CASSGTSGAAQYF. The CDR3 DNA is TGTGCCAGCAGCGGGACTAGCGGGGCGGCGCAGTATTTT. Together with reference TRBV5-6 and TRBJ2-3, the CDR3 gives the full variable domain: DAGVTQSPTHLIKTRGQQVTLRCSPKSGHDTVSWYQQALGQGPQFIFQYYEEEERQRGNFPDRFSGHQFPNYSSELNVNALLLGDSALYLCASSGTSGAAQYFGPGTRLTVL.

The chain uses TRBV6-5 and TRBJ1-2, with D perhaps matching TRBD1 (6 bases). This CDR3 comprises 14 residues. Germline lookup yields CDR1 MNHEY and CDR2 SVGAGI. Trimming took 6 bases from V and 6 from J, leaving 17 bases between them. CDR3 loop: CASSRVGGRNGYTF. DNA of the CDR3: TGTGCCAGCAGCCGCGTGGGGGGGCGGAATGGCTACACCTTC.

The table lists this clone with a few counts. V is TRBV18 and J is TRBJ2-2, with TRBD2 matching over 11 bases. This CDR3 region has 15 residues. The ends lost 4 bases at V and 4 bases at J; junction bases unmatched: 2. Germline values: CDR1 KGHSH, CDR2 LQKENI. The CDR3 spells CASSLGTSGTGELFF. The CDR3 nucleotides are TGTGCCAGCTCACTGGGGACTAGCGGCACCGGGGAGCTGTTTTTT. Full variable domain (remainder filled in from reference TRBV18 and TRBJ2-2): NAGVMQNPRHLVRRRGQEARLRCSPMKGHSHVYWYRQLPEEGLKFMVYLQKENIIDESGMPKERFSAEFPKEGPSILRIQQVVRGDSAAYFCASSLGTSGTGELFFGEGSRLTVL.

The V call is TRBV7-2, the J call TRBJ2-7, with 13 bases fitting TRBD2. Looked up from germline, CDR1 is SGHTA and CDR2 is FQGNSA. The CDR3 sequence is 15 residues long. With 4 bases clipped from V and 2 bases from J, the junction kept 2 bases outside the gene matches. The CDR3 DNA reads TGTGCCAGCAGCTCAACTAGCGGGGGGGCCTACGAGCAGTACTTC. This encodes CASSSTSGGAYEQYF.

The CDR3 sequence: CASRDRGSGEAFF. CDR3 bases: TGTGCCAGCAGAGACAGGGGATCGGGTGAAGCTTTCTTT. The V call is TRBV6-5, the J call TRBJ1-1; 8 nucleotides agree with TRBD1. Trimming removed 6 bases from V and 7 bases from J; junction bases left unmatched: 7. The CDR3 loop spans 13 amino acids. The germline V gene encodes CDR1 MNHEY and CDR2 SVGAGI.

The rearrangement joins TRBV27 to TRBJ1-5, with D possibly matching TRBD1 (6 bases). V lost 6 bases and J lost 0, with 12 bases in between. Germline-derived CDR1 and CDR2 are MNHEY and SMNVEV (reference sequence). The CDR3 runs 15 residues. The CDR3 DNA reads TGTGCCAGCAGCAAACAGGGTTATAGCAATCAGCCCCAGCATTTT. Protein product: CASSKQGYSNQPQHF.

The gene calls are TRBV28 and TRBJ1-6, with D unresolved. The CDR3 runs to 16 residues. CDR1 MDHEN and CDR2 SYDVKM come from the germline V gene. Trimming took off 3 bases at V and 0 bases at J, with 9 bases between the two ends. DNA for the CDR3: TGTGCCAGCAGTTTTCCCGGGTCCTCCTATAATTCACCCCTCCACTTT. Protein product: CASSFPGSSYNSPLHF. Combining the CDR3 with reference TRBV28 and TRBJ1-6 gives the whole variable domain DVKVTQSSRYLVKRTGEKVFLECVQDMDHENMFWYRQDPGLGLRLIYFSYDVKMKEKGDIPEGYSVSREKKERFSLILESASTNQTSMYLCASSFPGSSYNSPLHFGNGTRLTVT.

In regard to this clone: The sample has other DNA sequences that encode this CDR3 too. This chain links TRBV30 with TRBJ2-3, with D perhaps matching TRBD1 (5 bases). In germline, CDR1 is GTSNPN, CDR2 SVGIG (reference sequence). CDR3 length: 12 amino acids. V dropped 2 bases and J dropped 4 bases, with 7 bases sitting between them. The CDR3 sequence is CAWSQGADTQYF. CDR3 coding DNA: TGTGCCTGGAGTCAAGGGGCAGATACGCAGTATTTT.

The rearrangement uses TRBV10-3 and TRBJ2-3; D gene uncertain. CDR3 length equals 15 residues. Trimming removed 3 bases at V and 2 bases at J, with 12 bases between. Germline V gene data show CDR1 as ENHRY and CDR2 as SYGVKD. As DNA, the CDR3 is TGTGCCATCAGTGATCCTACAACTATCACAGATACGCAGTATTTT. It encodes CAISDPTTITDTQYF.

J is TRBJ2-5 and V is TRBV28, with 14 nucleotides matching TRBD2. V dropped 5 bases and J dropped 2; count of bases not matched to a gene: 10. The germline V gene has CDR1 MDHEN and CDR2 SYDVKM. The CDR3 totals 18 residues. The CDR3 DNA sequence: TGTGCCAGCAGTCTTACTATCTGGACTAGCGGGGGGCAAGAGACCCAGTACTTC. It encodes CASSLTIWTSGGQETQYF.

This clone was observed a single time. V gene TRBV3-1 (or the pseudogene TRBV3-2) combines with J gene TRBJ1-2; weak D call: TRBD1 (6 bases). V lost 4 bases to trimming and J lost 3 bases, with 15 bases between them. The length of the CDR3 is 15 residues. CDR1 is LGHDT and CDR2 is YNNKEL in the germline V gene (reference sequence). The CDR3 bases are TGTGCCAGCAGCCTAGCCCGGACAGCTTACTATGGCTACACCTTC. It specifies CASSLARTAYYGYTF.

The rearrangement uses TRBV5-1 and TRBJ2-2, with a possible D match to TRBD2 (6 bases). V was pared by 2 bases and J by 3 bases, with 8 bases between. Germline V gives CDR1 SGHRS, CDR2 YFSETQ. There are 14 residues in the CDR3. The CDR3 sequence is CASSFRDYTGELFF. CDR3 DNA: TGCGCCAGCAGCTTCCGGGACTACACCGGGGAGCTGTTTTTT.

J is TRBJ1-2 and V is TRBV6-6; D not resolved. V was trimmed by 4 bases and J by 9 bases, leaving 15 bases between them. The length of the CDR3 is 13 residues. Germline CDR1 reads MNHNY; CDR2 reads SVGAGI (reference sequence). The CDR3 bases are TGTGCCAGCAGTTGGATGGACGGGAAGAGCTACACCTTC. This translates into CASSWMDGKSYTF.

The sample holds a few counts of this clone. This sample includes further DNA sequences coding for the same CDR3. J is TRBJ1-2 and V is TRBV7-9; D remains unclear. The CDR3 extends over 11 amino acids. Germline CDR1 is SEHNR and CDR2 is FQNEAQ (reference sequence). Trimming cost V 2 bases and J 5 bases, with 3 bases left between them. The CDR3, as DNA: TGTGCCAGCAGCTTACAATATGGCTACACCTTC. It specifies CASSLQYGYTF.

This chain connects TRBV9 to TRBJ2-2; TRBD1 is a possible D gene (6 bases). CDR1 and CDR2 (germline): SGDLS, YYNGEE. The CDR3 covers 15 residues. The ends were cut back, 0 bases at V and 2 bases at J, with 8 bases in the middle. The CDR3 region has the DNA TGTGCCAGCAGCGTAGGGACAGCTAACACCGGGGAGCTGTTTTTT. Encoded protein: CASSVGTANTGELFF.

The rearrangement uses TRBV5-6 and TRBJ2-1; D perhaps matches TRBD2 (6 bases). Trimming removed 3 bases from V and 4 bases from J, with 14 bases in between. This CDR3 is built from 15 residues. The germline CDR1 and CDR2 sequences are SGHDT and YYEEEE. CDR3 in DNA: TGTGCCAGCAGCTATGGAACCGGGACTTACAATGAGCAGTTCTTC. Protein: CASSYGTGTYNEQFF.

The chain carries TRBV2 and TRBJ1-1; D uncertain. V shed 3 bases and J shed 0 bases, with 11 bases lying between them. CDR1 is SNHLY and CDR2 is FYNNEI in the germline V gene. The CDR3 runs 15 residues. The CDR3 spells CASSDSIGMNTEAFF. CDR3 coding DNA: TGTGCCAGCAGTGATTCAATCGGGATGAACACTGAAGCTTTCTTT.

The gene calls are TRBV21-1 and TRBJ1-4; the DNA was not compared with TRBD1, the D call given in the table. TRBV21-1 counts as a pseudogene. The CDR3 runs to 17 residues. DNA for the CDR3: TGTGCCAGCAGCAAAGACAATTCAGGGGTTTTAAATGAAAAACTGTTTTTT. The encoded protein is CASSKDNSGVLNEKLFF.

J is TRBJ2-1 and V is TRBV4-3, with a tentative D call TRBD1 (5 bases). V lost 0 bases, J lost 2 bases, and 14 bases lay in between. This CDR3 has 17 residues. The germline CDR1 and CDR2 sequences are LGHNA and YSLEER. The CDR3 spells CASSQEPTGAPYNEQFF. The CDR3 DNA sequence: TGCGCCAGCAGCCAAGAACCGACTGGGGCCCCCTACAATGAGCAGTTCTTC.

This clone was observed a few times. This chain links TRBV10-3 with TRBJ1-2; 9 bases map to TRBD1. The germline V gene has CDR1 ENHRY and CDR2 SYGVKD. The CDR3 consists of 14 residues. V trimming: 6 bases; J trimming: 8 bases; junction bases outside the gene matches: 10. CDR3 amino acids: CAIRGTGSLQGYTF. The CDR3 coding sequence is TGTGCCATCAGAGGGACAGGGTCCCTGCAAGGCTACACCTTC.

The chain joins TRBV6-6 to TRBJ1-1; 7 bases map to TRBD1. The V gene's germline CDR1 is MNHNY and CDR2 SVGAGI (reference sequence). This CDR3 contains 14 residues. The ends lost 5 bases at V and 5 bases at J; junction bases unmatched: 8. CDR3 residues: CASSPQGTGTEAFF. In DNA, the CDR3 is TGTGCCAGCAGTCCACAGGGGACTGGGACTGAAGCTTTCTTT.